The sequence of this T cell receptor beta chain was determined in a study of T-cell memory formation after mild COVID-19. General observations from the study: That cross-reactive memory joined was suggested by some responding clones appearing in pre-infection memory.

TCRdb re-analysed the 5' RACE reads in MiXCR, keeping a single row per CDR3 protein. The table includes hundreds of thousands of distinct CDR3 sequences, under 20% detected once. The table lists this clonotype with a few counts. The target antigen is unknown. The CDR3 has 14 residues. The germline CDR1 and CDR2 sequences are LNHNV and YYDKDF (reference sequence). The V and J ends lost 1 base and 3 bases respectively, with 10 bases between them. The sample consisted of PBMCs or a T cell subset sorted from them (not recorded which). The source is a man younger than 30 who had mild COVID-19 (a few samples of this study predate the infection). Cell type and time point are not known. The chain is built from TRBV15 and TRBJ2-7; the D is unclear. The CDR3 sequence is CATSRGIGLYEQYF. CDR3 sequence (DNA): TGTGCCACCAGCAGAGGAATAGGGCTCTACGAGCAGTACTTC.